The entry below gives a single T cell receptor (beta chain) sequence along with its context. These data are taken from a study of blood T cell repertoires in COVID-19. The data were produced by immunoSEQ multiplex PCR, yet TCRdb's version contains in-frame clones alone and is incomplete. The repertoire holds hundreds of thousands of clones, with roughly 80% as singletons. The CDR3 length is 17 residues. Germline V gives CDR1 SEHNR, CDR2 FQNEAQ (reference sequence). V was clipped by 4 bases and J by 1 base, with 20 bases between them. V is TRBV7-9 and J is TRBJ2-7; maybe TRBD2 (6 bases). The sequence was obtained from a woman aged 45-65 years who had been exposed to COVID-19. Sequencing was performed on PBMCs or T cells enriched from blood (not recorded which). The CDR3 DNA follows: TGTGCCAGCAGCTCCTGGAGGGGCGACTTCGGGTCCTACGAGCAGTACTTC. It specifies CASSSWRGDFGSYEQYF.